What follows describes a single T cell receptor (beta chain). Its antigen is as yet unknown. The assay was immunoSEQ multiplex PCR, and TCRdb's table has in-frame clones only and misses some. The data contain roughly 120,000 clones, roughly 87% of them singletons. CDR1 is SNHLY and CDR2 is FYNNEI in the germline V gene. V was trimmed by 6 bases and J by 5 bases, leaving 13 bases between them. The CDR3 has 14 amino acids. The data are from a study of cytomegalovirus exposure and HLA in healthy donors. At the level of the study: The 120 validation repertoires used the same platform as the roughly 720 first-cohort repertoires (as reported by a later analysis). Regarding the study as a whole: It was confirmed in vitro that three of the CMV-associated chains were specific for CMV antigens.

The sequence was collected from a woman aged 18-35 years in good health and CMV-seronegative. The specimen was PBMCs. V usage is TRBV2 and J usage is TRBJ2-2; TRBD1 is a possible D gene (5 bases). CDR3 protein: CASSQGVGTGELFF. The CDR3 bases are TGTGCCAGCAGCCAAGGGGTCGGGACCGGGGAGCTGTTTTTT.